This passage covers 15 T cell receptor beta chains from one sample sequenced in a study of blood T cell repertoires in COVID-19. Data came from immunoSEQ multiplex PCR; TCRdb stores just in-frame clones and leaves some out. The table has 93,000 or so clones, roughly 90% seen once. The material sequenced was peripheral blood. These TCRs come from a woman in her fifties or sixties with acute or convalescent COVID-19.

This sequence joins TRBV28 and TRBJ1-5; D may be TRBD1 (5 bases). The germline V gene encodes CDR1 MDHEN and CDR2 SYDVKM. Deletions cut 8 bases from V and 3 bases from J, with 11 bases between. The length of the CDR3 is 13 residues. The CDR3 loop is CASQGGTNQPQHF. In nucleotides, the CDR3 is TGTGCCAGCCAGGGAGGGACCAATCAGCCCCAGCATTTT.

This chain joins TRBV18 and TRBJ2-2; tentatively, D is TRBD2 (5 bases). Between the trimmed V and J ends, which lost 0 bases and 1 base, there was a span of 9 bases. The length of the CDR3 is 16 residues. Germline CDR1 KGHSH, CDR2 LQKENI. The CDR3 loop is CASSPPERKNTGELFF. The DNA for the CDR3 is TGTGCCAGCTCACCACCAGAGCGGAAGAACACCGGGGAGCTGTTTTTT.

V gene TRBV29-1 combines with J gene TRBJ1-2; D unresolved. The germline V gene encodes CDR1 SQVTM and CDR2 ANQGSEA. The CDR3 consists of 13 residues. V was clipped by 3 bases and J by 8 bases, with 16 bases between them. This chain's CDR3 is CSVDTLRRGGYTF. For the CDR3, the DNA is TGCAGCGTTGACACTCTTCGTCGGGGAGGCTACACCTTC.

The V and J genes are TRBV27 and TRBJ1-6; D is possibly TRBD1 (6 bases). CDR1 MNHEY and CDR2 SMNVEV come from the germline V gene (reference sequence). The CDR3 loop spans 16 amino acids. Trimming left V 2 bases short and J 4 bases short, with 12 bases between. This CDR3 reads CASSLRGAQYNSPLHF. CDR3 DNA sequence: TGTGCCAGCAGTTTACGGGGGGCCCAGTATAATTCACCCCTCCACTTT.

V and J are TRBV27 and TRBJ1-2; TRBD1 is a possible D gene (5 bases). CDR1 is MNHEY, CDR2 SMNVEV, per germline (reference sequence). Trimming cost V 0 bases and J 6 bases, with 5 bases left between them. This CDR3 contains 12 residues. CDR3 sequence reads: CASSLSGDGYTF. DNA for the CDR3: TGTGCCAGCAGTTTATCAGGGGATGGCTACACCTTC.

This clone was recorded once. This rearrangement joins TRBV7-9 to TRBJ2-1, with 12 positions matching TRBD1. V shed 5 bases, J shed 5 bases, and the junction held 10 bases outside the gene matches. Germline CDR1 and CDR2: SEHNR and FQNEAQ (reference sequence). CDR3 size: 17 residues. The chain's CDR3 is CASSPRDRGQVNNEQFF. Written as DNA, the CDR3 is TGTGCCAGCAGCCCCAGGGACAGGGGGCAAGTAAACAATGAGCAGTTCTTC.

The genes are TRBV6-5 and TRBJ1-1, with a weak D call TRBD1 (6 bases). CDR1 is MNHEY and CDR2 is SVGAGI in the germline V gene. The CDR3 is 15 residues long. The V and J ends lost 2 bases and 4 bases respectively, with 14 bases between them. CDR3 residues: CASSYEGGRITEAFF. In nucleotides, the CDR3 is TGTGCCAGCAGTTACGAGGGGGGGCGAATCACTGAAGCTTTCTTT.

The genes are TRBV18 and TRBJ2-3; tentatively, D is TRBD1 (7 bases). The germline CDR1 and CDR2 sequences are KGHSH and LQKENI. CDR3 length: 15 residues. Trimming took 2 bases from V and 8 from J, leaving 17 bases between them. For the CDR3, the DNA is TGTGCCAGCTCACCATCGGAGGGGGCAGCGGTTACGCAGTATTTT. Its translation: CASSPSEGAAVTQYF.

As for this clone: The junction differs from germline at one of its ends, possibly a read error. CDR3 nucleotides: TGTGCCAGCAGCTTAGCGTCCCAAGCGGGACCGAACTTC. This encodes CASSLASQAGPNF. The chain recombines TRBV7-8 with TRBJ2-5; 7 bases fit TRBD2. The CDR3 consists of 13 residues. The V gene's germline CDR1 is SGHVS and CDR2 FQNEAQ.

The gene calls are TRBV12-1 and TRBJ2-7; TRBD2 is the table's D call, not checked against the DNA. TRBV12-1 is classified as a pseudogene. This CDR3 region has 15 residues. CDR3 in DNA: TGTGCCAGCCCGCCCGCCCCAAGTCCTGGAGCCGAGCAGTACGTC. Translated, it gives CASPPAPSPGAEQYV.

The CDR3 DNA sequence: TGTGCCAGCAGCTCACCGGGACAGGGTCAGGAAAAACTGTTTTTT. Translation: CASSSPGQGQEKLFF. The chain has TRBV7-9 and TRBJ1-4, with TRBD1 matching 9 bases. Trimming cost V 4 bases and J 8 bases; bases outside gene matches: 8. CDR1 and CDR2 (germline): SEHNR, FQNEAQ (reference sequence). This CDR3 region has 15 residues.

The chain recombines TRBV19 with TRBJ2-1; D possibly corresponds to TRBD1 (6 bases). The CDR3 sequence is 14 residues long. V was cut by 5 bases and J by 4 bases, with 12 bases left in between. The germline CDR1 and CDR2 sequences are LNHDA and SQIVND (reference sequence). The CDR3 DNA follows: TGTGCCAGTAGTGCCGTGGACAGTTACAATGAGCAGTTCTTC. It is translated as CASSAVDSYNEQFF.

The chain is built from TRBV7-2 and TRBJ2-7; 7 nucleotides align to TRBD1. J gave up 3 bases and V 3 bases, and 8 bases lay outside the gene matches. From germline, CDR1 is SGHTA and CDR2 FQGNSA. The CDR3 has 15 amino acids. CDR3 DNA: TGTGCCAGCAGCTTCCGGGACAGCACCTTCTACGAGCAGTACTTC. Translation: CASSFRDSTFYEQYF.

V usage is TRBV6-5 and J usage is TRBJ1-2, with D tentatively TRBD1 (6 bases). CDR3 length equals 15 residues. Germline V CDR1 and CDR2: MNHEY, SVGAGI. The germline V and J ends were trimmed by 7 bases and 2 bases, with 17 bases remaining between them. The CDR3 nucleotides read TGTGCCAGCACCCATGATCCGACAGGAAACTATGGCTACACCTTC. This encodes CASTHDPTGNYGYTF.

V is TRBV6-2 or TRBV6-3 and J is TRBJ1-1, with 8 bases fitting TRBD1. The CDR3 contains 13 residues. CDR1 and CDR2 (germline): MNHEY, SVGEGT. V was clipped by 5 bases and J by 3 bases; unmatched bases: 2. The CDR3 sequence is CASSGQGYTEAFF. The CDR3 DNA reads TGTGCCAGCAGTGGACAGGGCTACACTGAAGCTTTCTTT.